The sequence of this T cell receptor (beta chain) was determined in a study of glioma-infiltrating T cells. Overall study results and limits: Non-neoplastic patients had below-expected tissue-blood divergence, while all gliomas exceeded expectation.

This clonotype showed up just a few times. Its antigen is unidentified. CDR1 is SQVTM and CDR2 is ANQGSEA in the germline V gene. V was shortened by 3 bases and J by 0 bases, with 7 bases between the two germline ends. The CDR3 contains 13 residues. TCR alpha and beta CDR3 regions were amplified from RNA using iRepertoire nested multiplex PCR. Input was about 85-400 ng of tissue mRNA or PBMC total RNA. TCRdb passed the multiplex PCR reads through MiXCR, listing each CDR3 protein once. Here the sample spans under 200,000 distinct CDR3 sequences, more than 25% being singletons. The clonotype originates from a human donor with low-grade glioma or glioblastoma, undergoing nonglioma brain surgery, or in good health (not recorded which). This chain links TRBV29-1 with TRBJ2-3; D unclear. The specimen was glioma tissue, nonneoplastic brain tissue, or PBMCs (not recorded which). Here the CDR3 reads CSVDTASTDTQYF. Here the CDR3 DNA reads TGCAGCGTTGATACAGCCAGCACAGATACGCAGTATTTT.